This is a list of T cell receptor beta chains from one sample in a study of spatial heterogeneity in lung cancer. MiXCR, run by TCRdb on the 5' RACE reads, gives a single entry per CDR3 protein. The sample has around 63,000 distinct CDR3 sequences, about 8% seen once. The sequences come from PBMCs, collected at surgery. The source is a female donor with early-stage non-small cell lung cancer. Both conserved end residues are trimmed from each CDR3. The D gene is left open where the match is weak.

d_gene: -
v_gene: TRBV5-6
CDR3aa: ASSQTGASYNEQF

d_gene: -
v_gene: TRBV5-1
CDR3aa: ASSSGYNSPLH

d_gene: -
v_gene: TRBV7-3
CDR3aa: ASSLMWDLSSYNEQF

d_gene: TRBD2
v_gene: TRBV9
CDR3aa: ASSVPSGGPTDTQY

d_gene: -
v_gene: TRBV28
CDR3aa: ATGGYEQY

d_gene: -
v_gene: TRBV20-1
CDR3aa: SARGFSANQPQH

d_gene: -
v_gene: TRBV7-2
CDR3aa: ASSLGGWGNTIY

d_gene: TRBD1
v_gene: TRBV2
CDR3aa: ASSDRQGGKKLF

d_gene: TRBD2
v_gene: TRBV27
CDR3aa: ASSSSGGYTGELF

d_gene: -
v_gene: TRBV9
CDR3aa: ASSVGQRSTDTQY

d_gene: -
v_gene: TRBV9
CDR3aa: ASSYYRVSSYNEQF

d_gene: TRBD1
v_gene: TRBV18
CDR3aa: ASSPGQRNQPQH

d_gene: TRBD1
v_gene: TRBV15
CDR3aa: ATSRGTGDVYNEQF

d_gene: -
v_gene: TRBV24-1
CDR3aa: ATSDQQGRTSGNTIY

d_gene: -
v_gene: TRBV20-1
CDR3aa: SARGDIQAQY

d_gene: -
v_gene: TRBV28
CDR3aa: ASSPDSRNIQY

d_gene: TRBD1
v_gene: TRBV7-9
CDR3aa: ASRGTGEETQY

d_gene: TRBD2
v_gene: TRBV5-1
CDR3aa: ASTSSGAAGYNEQF

d_gene: -
v_gene: TRBV20-1
CDR3aa: SASWTDDSPLH

d_gene: TRBD1
v_gene: TRBV27
CDR3aa: ASSRGIRDSTNYGYT

d_gene: -
v_gene: TRBV2
CDR3aa: ATTGVREKLF

d_gene: -
v_gene: TRBV20-1
CDR3aa: SAIGPYGYT

d_gene: TRBD1
v_gene: TRBV3-1
CDR3aa: ASSHSDRGGTEAF

d_gene: TRBD2
v_gene: TRBV5-1
CDR3aa: ASSSLAAGGPDEQF

d_gene: -
v_gene: TRBV12-3/TRBV12-4
CDR3aa: ASSLGSQNSPLH

d_gene: -
v_gene: TRBV29-1
CDR3aa: SVRPGPSYEQY

d_gene: -
v_gene: TRBV20-1
CDR3aa: SARQDYNNSPLH

d_gene: -
v_gene: TRBV6-6
CDR3aa: ASNPGTNEKLF

d_gene: -
v_gene: TRBV6-5
CDR3aa: ASSYSLNSPLH

d_gene: -
v_gene: TRBV4-2
CDR3aa: ASSQTGGGPNYGYT

d_gene: TRBD2
v_gene: TRBV27
CDR3aa: ASRRTSGAYEQY

d_gene: TRBD2
v_gene: TRBV28
CDR3aa: ASRVSGSSAYEQY

d_gene: -
v_gene: TRBV6-4
CDR3aa: ASSEMADPTYEQY

d_gene: TRBD2
v_gene: TRBV28
CDR3aa: ASSLTSGGETQY

d_gene: -
v_gene: TRBV7-9
CDR3aa: ASSPSTYEQY

d_gene: TRBD2
v_gene: TRBV3-1
CDR3aa: ASSQARSGTRRETQY

d_gene: -
v_gene: TRBV29-1
CDR3aa: SVVRNTGELF

d_gene: -
v_gene: TRBV4-1
CDR3aa: ASSSLLGGEGYNEQF

d_gene: TRBD2
v_gene: TRBV20-1
CDR3aa: SAPRTSGQETQY

d_gene: -
v_gene: TRBV7-9
CDR3aa: ASSLADGGLTDTQY